This T cell receptor (beta chain) was sequenced during a study of Ad26.COV2.S vaccination and SARS-CoV-2 variants. Treatment given: about 20 received Ad26.COV2.S at low or high dose, single or two shots; about 5 received placebo; per-sample allocation not given. Repertoires come from day 63 after the first vaccine or placebo injection. Findings and limits, study-wide: Vaccine recipients and placebo recipients showed similar non-spike TCR breadth.

The V gene's germline CDR1 is SGHNT and CDR2 YYREEE (reference sequence). Deletions cut 0 bases from V and 10 bases from J, with 17 bases between. The CDR3 consists of 16 residues. As concerns this clone: Its antigen remains unknown.

Sequencing used immunoSEQ multiplex PCR; TCRdb keeps in-frame clones, though not all of them. The sample lists some 250,000 clones; 85% to 90% were seen once. The TCR was taken from a person between 18 and 65 years old who received the Ad26.COV2.S COVID-19 vaccine or a placebo. The rearrangement uses TRBV5-4 and TRBJ1-6; D gene uncertain. The sequencing used peripheral blood, collected in a trial of Ad26.COV2.S vaccine versus placebo. This CDR3 reads CASSLAGGTTWSPLHF. The CDR3 region has the DNA TGTGCCAGCAGCTTGGCCGGCGGAACGACTTGGTCACCCCTCCACTTT.